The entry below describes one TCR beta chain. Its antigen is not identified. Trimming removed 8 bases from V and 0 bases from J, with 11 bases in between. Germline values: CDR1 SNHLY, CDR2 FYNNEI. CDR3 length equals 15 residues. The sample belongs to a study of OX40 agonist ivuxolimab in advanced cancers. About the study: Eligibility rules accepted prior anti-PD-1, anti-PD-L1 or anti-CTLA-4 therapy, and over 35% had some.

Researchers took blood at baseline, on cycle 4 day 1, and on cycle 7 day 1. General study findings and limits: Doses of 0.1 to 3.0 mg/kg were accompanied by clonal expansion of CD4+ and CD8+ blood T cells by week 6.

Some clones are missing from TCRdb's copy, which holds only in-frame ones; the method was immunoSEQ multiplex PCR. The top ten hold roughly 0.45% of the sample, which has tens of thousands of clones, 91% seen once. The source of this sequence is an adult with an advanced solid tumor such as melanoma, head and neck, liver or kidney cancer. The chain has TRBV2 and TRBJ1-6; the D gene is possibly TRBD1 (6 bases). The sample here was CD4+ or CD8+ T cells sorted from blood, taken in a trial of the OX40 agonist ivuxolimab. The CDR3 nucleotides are TGTGCCAGCGAAGGACAGAGCTCCTATAATTCACCCCTCCACTTT. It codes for CASEGQSSYNSPLHF. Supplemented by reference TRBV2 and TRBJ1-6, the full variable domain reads EPEVTQTPSHQVTQMGQEVILRCVPISNHLYFYWYRQILGQKVEFLVSFYNNEISEKSEIFDDQFSVERPDGSNFTLKIRSTKLEDSAMYFCASEGQSSYNSPLHFGNGTRLTVT.